This T cell receptor beta chain comes out of a study of blood T cell repertoires in COVID-19. Across about two dozen US areas, participants ranged in age from about 18 to 89 years. The method was immunoSEQ multiplex PCR; TCRdb's version includes in-frame clones alone and lacks a portion of them. The table has 240,000 or so clones, about 90% seen once. Per the germline V gene, CDR1 is SGHTS and CDR2 is YDEGEE. V shed 1 base, J shed 5 bases, and the junction held 5 bases outside the gene matches. The CDR3 sequence is 15 residues long. The sequenced sample was PBMCs or T cells enriched from blood (not recorded which). This TCR derives from a woman aged 40 to 50 with acute COVID-19. V and J are TRBV5-8 and TRBJ2-1; TRBD1 aligns across 8 bases. The CDR3 nucleotides are TGTGCCAGCAGCTTGTTCGGACAGGGCCACAATGAGCAGTTCTTC. Translating gives CASSLFGQGHNEQFF.